Detailed here is one T cell receptor (beta chain). Its cognate antigen is unknown. The sample belongs to a study of PD-1 blockade in classical Hodgkin lymphoma. Findings and limits, study-wide: Newly diagnosed patients were reported to exhibit reduced baseline TCR diversity relative to healthy donors. What drove the repertoire differences, possibly disease activity or prior therapy, has not been defined.

Time point denoted: newly diagnosed, previously untreated cHL patient sample. For comparison, PBMCs from newly diagnosed, untreated classical Hodgkin lymphoma were used. Here immunoSEQ multiplex PCR was the method, and the copy in TCRdb shows in-frame clones only, minus some. Here the sample spans about 16,000 clones, 75% to 95% being singletons. This TCR came from a human donor with classical Hodgkin lymphoma. Sequencing was carried out using peripheral blood mononuclear cells (PBMCs).

The CDR3, as DNA: TGTGCCACCAGCAGAGATGGCCGACTCTCTGGAAACACCATATATTTT. Its protein is CATSRDGRLSGNTIYF. The chain combines TRBV15 with TRBJ1-3; the D is unclear. Trimming stripped 0 bases from V and 0 bases from J, with 9 bases between. The CDR3 is 16 amino acids. The germline CDR1 and CDR2 sequences are LNHNV and YYDKDF (reference sequence). Drawing the rest from reference TRBV15 and TRBJ1-3, the complete variable domain is DAMVIQNPRYQVTQFGKPVTLSCSQTLNHNVMYWYQQKSSQAPKLLFHYYDKDFNNEADTPDNFQSRRPNTSFCFLDIRSPGLGDTAMYLCATSRDGRLSGNTIYFGEGSWLTVV.